This T cell receptor (beta chain) was identified in a study of blood T cell repertoires in COVID-19. As for the study in general: Some COVID-19 samples were acute and others convalescent; all came from the United States, Italy and Spain. Nucleic acid was either cDNA or gDNA, and it came from T cells, B-cell-depleted T cells, or PBMCs.

V was trimmed by 2 bases and J by 2 bases, leaving 7 bases between them. Germline V CDR1 and CDR2: MNHNY, SVGAGI (reference sequence). CDR3 length: 13 residues. Profiling relied on immunoSEQ multiplex PCR, and the TCRdb table lists in-frame clones only, not all of them. The table records roughly 90,000 clones, 85% of them present only once. Sequenced sample: peripheral blood. This chain joins TRBV6-6 and TRBJ2-7; D not resolved. The clonotype comes from an elderly man with acute or convalescent COVID-19. The CDR3 DNA follows: TGTGCCAGCAGTTACCTTTTCCCCTACGAGCAGTACTTC. This codes for CASSYLFPYEQYF.